One and the same sample provided the 21 T cell receptor beta chains below, sequenced in a study of circulating and synovial CD4+ cells in juvenile arthritis. The protocol was immunoSEQ multiplex PCR, while the TCRdb copy is restricted to in-frame clones and leaves out a portion. This sample has 30,000 to 40,000 clones, with over 95% found just once. Source material: CD4+ T cells from blood. The receptors originated from a human donor with juvenile idiopathic arthritis.

V gene TRBV19 combines with J gene TRBJ2-1, with 8 bases identical to TRBD2. Germline CDR1 is LNHDA and CDR2 is SQIVND (reference sequence). This CDR3 spans 19 amino acids. V dropped 3 bases and J dropped 3; count of bases not matched to a gene: 16. CDR3 region: CASSIGRGDLAGLYNEQFF. The CDR3 nucleotides are TGTGCCAGTAGTATTGGCCGGGGGGATCTAGCGGGTCTCTACAATGAGCAGTTCTTC.

The chain employs TRBV23-1 and TRBJ2-5; D remains unclear. TRBV23-1 is an ORF, with its function uncertain. Trimming pared 0 bases from V and 1 base from J, leaving 12 bases between. The CDR3 is made up of 16 amino acids. CDR3 nucleotides: TGCGCCAGCAGTCAATCCGACTCCTGGGTCCAAGAGACCCAGTACTTC. The encoded protein is CASSQSDSWVQETQYF.

V and J are TRBV11-3 and TRBJ1-2; TRBD1 matches at 10 bases. CDR1 and CDR2 (germline): SGHNT, YENEEA. J gave up 14 bases and V 5 bases, and 11 bases lay outside the gene matches. This CDR3 has 13 amino acids. CDR3 DNA: TGTGCCAGCAGCCAGGGACAGGGGCTTCTTATGACCTTC. It translates to CASSQGQGLLMTF. Full variable domain (rest looked up from reference TRBV11-3 and TRBJ1-2): EAGVVQSPRYKIIEKKQPVAFWCNPISGHNTLYWYLQNLGQGPELLIRYENEEAVDDSQLPKDRFSAERLKGVDSTLKIQPAELGDSAVYLCASSQGQGLLMTFGSGTRLTVV.

The chain uses TRBV4-1 and TRBJ2-2, with 10 bases aligning to TRBD1. There are 17 residues in the CDR3. CDR1 and CDR2 (germline): MGHRA, YSYEKL. The J segment lost 2 bases and the V segment lost 4 bases, leaving 7 bases of the junction unmatched. The CDR3 region is CASSPGGTGANTGELFF. CDR3 DNA sequence: TGCGCCAGCAGCCCCGGGGGGACAGGGGCAAACACCGGGGAGCTGTTTTTT.

The chain is built from TRBV7-2 and TRBJ2-5, with D unresolved. Between the trimmed V and J ends, which lost 5 bases and 2 bases, there was a span of 6 bases. CDR1 SGHTA and CDR2 FQGNSA come from the germline V gene. The CDR3 has 12 residues. The CDR3 bases are TGTGCCAGCAGCCCGCAGCAAGAGACCCAGTACTTC. Amino acids: CASSPQQETQYF.

The chain couples TRBV28 to TRBJ2-7, with D possibly matching TRBD2 (5 bases). The CDR3 is 17 residues long. V was shortened by 2 bases and J by 0 bases, with 17 bases between the two germline ends. CDR1 MDHEN and CDR2 SYDVKM come from the germline V gene. CDR3 loop: CASSLKLSDTSSYEQYF. As DNA, the CDR3 is TGTGCCAGCAGTTTAAAGCTTAGCGATACGAGCTCCTACGAGCAGTACTTC.

This rearrangement joins TRBV10-3 to TRBJ2-3; 11 bases match TRBD2. CDR3 length: 17 amino acids. The germline V gene has CDR1 ENHRY and CDR2 SYGVKD. J was trimmed by 5 bases and V by 6 bases; bases with no gene match: 13. The CDR3 protein is CAIRLTSGTTFQDTQYF. CDR3 DNA: TGTGCCATCAGACTGACTAGCGGGACAACATTCCAAGATACGCAGTATTTT.

CDR3 sequence (DNA): TGTGCCAGCAGTTTAGGGAGTATTAATGAAAAACTGTTTTTT. Residues: CASSLGSINEKLFF. The rearrangement uses TRBV6-5 and TRBJ1-4; D is ambiguous. The CDR3 is made up of 14 amino acids. Trimming removed 4 bases at V and 4 bases at J, with 10 bases between. Germline V gene sequence: CDR1 MNHEY, CDR2 SVGAGI.

This chain connects TRBV7-3 to TRBJ1-4; the D gene is possibly TRBD1 (5 bases). Germline V gene lookup returns CDR1 SGHTA and CDR2 FQGTGA. This CDR3 is 13 amino acids long. Trimming stripped 5 bases from V and 8 bases from J, with 12 bases between. CDR3 DNA: TGTGCCAGCAGCCGGGACTTAGGGGAAAAACTGTTTTTT. Translated: CASSRDLGEKLFF.

The chain employs TRBV29-1 and TRBJ2-4; weak D call: TRBD1 (5 bases). V gave up 7 bases and J gave up 8 bases, with 12 bases separating them. CDR1 and CDR2 (germline): SQVTM, ANQGSEA. This CDR3 comprises 11 residues. The CDR3 DNA is TGCAGCGCCCAAGTAGGGGACATTCAGTACTTC. Its translation is CSAQVGDIQYF.

The CDR3 here is CARTQGGPLETQYF. The DNA for the CDR3 is TGTGCCAGGACACAGGGTGGGCCTCTAGAGACCCAGTACTTC. This chain joins TRBV27 and TRBJ2-5, with a tentative D call TRBD1 (6 bases). Germline values: CDR1 MNHEY, CDR2 SMNVEV (reference sequence). This CDR3 contains 14 residues. The ends were cut back, 9 bases at V and 4 bases at J, with 18 bases in the middle.

The chain uses TRBV28 and TRBJ2-7; possible D gene TRBD2, 5 bases. Trimming stripped 5 bases from V and 0 bases from J, with 8 bases between. CDR1 MDHEN and CDR2 SYDVKM come from the germline V gene. CDR3 length: 13 residues. CDR3 sequence reads: CASSSGSSYEQYF. As DNA, the CDR3 is TGTGCCAGCAGTAGTGGGAGCTCCTACGAGCAGTACTTC.

This sequence joins TRBV5-6 and TRBJ2-7, with 7 bases matching TRBD1. V lost 0 bases and J lost 1; bases outside the gene matches: 10. Germline V CDR1 and CDR2: SGHDT, YYEEEE. The CDR3 has 17 amino acids. CDR3 DNA: TGTGCCAGCAGCTTGGCCCGGGCGACAGGGTTTTCCTACGAGCAGTACTTC. This sequence encodes CASSLARATGFSYEQYF.

This clone was recorded once. This rearrangement joins TRBV5-6 to TRBJ2-7; TRBD2 might be the D (6 bases). The V gene lost 2 bases and the J gene lost 5 bases, with 14 bases spanning the gap. Germline lookup yields CDR1 SGHDT and CDR2 YYEEEE. This CDR3 has 14 residues. The CDR3 here is CASSLPGVMNEQYF. CDR3 bases: TGTGCCAGCAGCTTACCGGGGGTGATGAACGAGCAGTACTTC.

The chain couples TRBV6-1 to TRBJ2-3; 7 positions match TRBD2. The germline CDR1 and CDR2 sequences are MNHNS and SASEGT. Trimming removed 8 bases from V and 6 bases from J; junction bases left unmatched: 11. The CDR3 is made up of 14 amino acids. CDR3 in amino acids: CASGSGVTLDTQYF. The CDR3 DNA sequence: TGTGCCAGCGGGAGCGGGGTCACGCTGGATACGCAGTATTTT.

V usage is TRBV15 and J usage is TRBJ2-6; TRBD1 is a possible D gene (5 bases). The CDR3 sequence is 15 residues long. Trimming took off 8 bases at V and 3 bases at J, with 14 bases between the two ends. Germline CDR1 reads LNHNV; CDR2 reads YYDKDF (reference sequence). The CDR3 loop reads CATRRTGDGANVLTF. The DNA for the CDR3 is TGTGCCACCCGGAGAACAGGAGATGGGGCCAACGTCCTGACTTTC.

The V gene is TRBV29-1, the J gene TRBJ1-1, with 7 bases matching TRBD1. The CDR3 has 17 amino acids. The V gene's germline CDR1 is SQVTM and CDR2 ANQGSEA. V lost 0 bases and J lost 10; bases outside the gene matches: 20. The CDR3 region has the DNA TGCAGCGTTGAAGATCTCACTCCGGGACAGATGGCTTTGGGAGCTTTCTTT. The encoded protein is CSVEDLTPGQMALGAFF.

The J gene is TRBJ2-2, the V gene TRBV11-2; 10 bases line up with TRBD2. J was trimmed by 6 bases and V by 5 bases; bases with no gene match: 6. CDR1 is SGHAT, CDR2 FQNNGV, per germline. CDR3 length: 15 amino acids. Here the CDR3 reads CASSLTSGSSGELFF. The CDR3 coding sequence is TGTGCCAGCAGCCTGACTAGCGGGTCATCCGGGGAGCTGTTTTTT.

In its sample, this clone was seen a few times. The chain combines TRBV10-3 with TRBJ1-6; TRBD1 might be the D (5 bases). The germline V gene encodes CDR1 ENHRY and CDR2 SYGVKD. This CDR3 contains 14 residues. Trimming removed 3 bases from V and 5 bases from J, with 8 bases in between. CDR3 coding DNA: TGTGCCATCAGTGAAGGGGCCCATAATTCACCCCTCCACTTT. Translation gives CAISEGAHNSPLHF.

The V call is TRBV10-3, the J call TRBJ1-2, with TRBD1 matching over 7 bases. Germline loops: CDR1 ENHRY, CDR2 SYGVKD. V lost 0 bases to trimming and J lost 5 bases; unmatched junction nucleotides: 6. CDR3 length: 15 amino acids. The CDR3 sequence: CAISESGQGEYGYTF. CDR3 DNA: TGTGCCATCAGTGAGTCGGGGCAGGGGGAGTATGGCTACACCTTC.

The chain couples TRBV9 to TRBJ1-3, with 8 bases aligning to TRBD1. V shed 3 bases and J 4 bases; nucleotides not matched to a gene: 6. The CDR3 contains 15 residues. Germline V CDR1 and CDR2: SGDLS, YYNGEE. The CDR3 region is CASSANQGAGNTIYF. The CDR3 DNA reads TGTGCCAGCAGCGCTAACCAGGGGGCCGGAAACACCATATATTTT.